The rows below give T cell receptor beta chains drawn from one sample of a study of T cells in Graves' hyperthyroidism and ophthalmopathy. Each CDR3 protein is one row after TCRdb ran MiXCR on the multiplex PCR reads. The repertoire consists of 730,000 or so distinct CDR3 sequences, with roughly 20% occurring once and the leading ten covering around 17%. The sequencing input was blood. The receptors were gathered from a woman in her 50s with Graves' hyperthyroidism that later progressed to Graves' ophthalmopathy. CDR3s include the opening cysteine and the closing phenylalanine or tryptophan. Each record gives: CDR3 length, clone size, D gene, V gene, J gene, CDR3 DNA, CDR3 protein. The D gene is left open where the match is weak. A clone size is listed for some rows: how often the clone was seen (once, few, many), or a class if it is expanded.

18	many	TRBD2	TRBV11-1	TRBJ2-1	TGTGCCAGCAGCCGTAAACCGACTAGCGGGGGCCCCCTCAATGAGCAGTTCTTC	CASSRKPTSGGPLNEQFF
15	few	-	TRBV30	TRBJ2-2	TGTGCCGGCTCCGGTCGGGCAGCGGACACCGGGGAGCTGTTTTTT	CAGSGRAADTGELFF
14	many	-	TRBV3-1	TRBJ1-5	TGTGCCAGCAGCCATAGACCTACTGATCAGCCCCAGCATTTT	CASSHRPTDQPQHF
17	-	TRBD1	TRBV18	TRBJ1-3	TGTGCCAGCTCACCAGTGGGACAGGGGAACTCTGGAAACACCATATATTTT	CASSPVGQGNSGNTIYF
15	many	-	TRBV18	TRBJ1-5	TGTGCCAGCTCACAAGAGGGACGGGGGAATCAGCCCCAGCATTTT	CASSQEGRGNQPQHF
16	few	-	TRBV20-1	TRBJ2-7	TGCAGTGCTAGTGCGGGATGGGGGAGCCTCTCCTACGAGCAGTACTTC	CSASAGWGSLSYEQYF
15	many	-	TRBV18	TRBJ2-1	TGTGCCAGCTCACCACCGCTCCAGGTTTACAATGAGCAGTTCTTC	CASSPPLQVYNEQFF
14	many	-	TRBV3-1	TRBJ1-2	TGTGCCAGCAGCCAGGGGGTCGGTTCCTATGGCTACACCTTC	CASSQGVGSYGYTF
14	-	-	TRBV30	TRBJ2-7	TGTGCCTGGAGTGTAGCAGGGTTCTTCAACGAGCAGTACTTC	CAWSVAGFFNEQYF
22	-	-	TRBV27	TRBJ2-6	TGTGCCAGCACCGTACAACCAGTGATTGCCTACTCGTTAAGCTCTGGGGCCAACGTCCTGACTTTC	CASTVQPVIAYSLSSGANVLTF
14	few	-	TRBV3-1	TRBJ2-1	TGTGCCAGCAGCCAATTCGACCGGTTGGATGAGCAGTTCTTC	CASSQFDRLDEQFF
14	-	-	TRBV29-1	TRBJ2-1	TGCAGCGTCCTTCTGCCGGGAGCAAACAATGAGCAGTTCTTC	CSVLLPGANNEQFF
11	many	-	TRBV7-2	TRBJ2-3	TGTGCCAGCAGCTTGCGGCGTACGCAGTATTTT	CASSLRRTQYF
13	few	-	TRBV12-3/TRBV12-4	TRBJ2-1	TGTGCCAGCAGTTTGGGATTTCCTTCGGAGCAGTTCTTC	CASSLGFPSEQFF
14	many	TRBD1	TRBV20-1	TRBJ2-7	TGCAGTGCTTCTGGGACAGGGGACTCCTACGAGCAGTACTTC	CSASGTGDSYEQYF
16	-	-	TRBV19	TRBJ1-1	TGTGCCAGTAGTATAGACCGGACAGCTATGAACACTGAAGCTTTCTTT	CASSIDRTAMNTEAFF
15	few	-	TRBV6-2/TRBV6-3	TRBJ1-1	TGTGCCAGCAGTTACCGACAGGTCATGAACACTGAAGCTTTCTTT	CASSYRQVMNTEAFF
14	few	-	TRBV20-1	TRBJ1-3	TGCAGTGCTAGAGGGGGGGCAGGTGGAAACACCATATATTTT	CSARGGAGGNTIYF
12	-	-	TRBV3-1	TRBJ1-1	TGTGCCAGCAGCCGAGGGAGTTTTGAAGCTTTCTTT	CASSRGSFEAFF
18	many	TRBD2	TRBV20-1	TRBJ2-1	TGCAGTGCTAGCCGGACTAGCGGGGGGTCACCCACTTACAATGAGCAGTTCTTC	CSASRTSGGSPTYNEQFF
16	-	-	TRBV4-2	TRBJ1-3	TGTGCCAGCAGCCAAGCGTGGGGTGGCTCTGGAAACACCATATATTTT	CASSQAWGGSGNTIYF
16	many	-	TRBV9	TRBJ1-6	TGTGCCAGCAGCGTAGATGGGACCCCGCAGAATTCACCCCTCCACTTT	CASSVDGTPQNSPLHF
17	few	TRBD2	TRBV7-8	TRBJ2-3	TGTGCCAGCAGCTTAGCGGGGACTAGCGGGTCTCCAAATACGCAGTATTTT	CASSLAGTSGSPNTQYF
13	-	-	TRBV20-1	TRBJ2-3	TGCAGTGCTAGACAGTATAACACAGATACGCAGTATTTT	CSARQYNTDTQYF
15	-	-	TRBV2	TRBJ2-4	TGTGCCAGCAGTGAAGAGTCAGGGGCCAAAAACACTCAGTACTTC	CASSEESGAKNTQYF
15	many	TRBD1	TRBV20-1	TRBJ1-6	TGCAGTGCCCAGAGGGGACAGGTCGGATACTCACCCCTCCACTTT	CSAQRGQVGYSPLHF
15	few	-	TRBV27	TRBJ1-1	TGTGCCAGCAGTCCGAGCTTGGGACTCATCTTTGAAGCTTTCTTT	CASSPSLGLIFEAFF
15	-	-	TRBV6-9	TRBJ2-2	TGTGCCAGCAGTTATGTAGGGAGAGTCACCGGGGAGCTGTTTTTT	CASSYVGRVTGELFF
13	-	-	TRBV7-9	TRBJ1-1	TGTGCCAGCAGCCCTATGGAGGACACTGAAGCTTTCTTT	CASSPMEDTEAFF
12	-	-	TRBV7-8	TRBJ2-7	TGTGCCAGCAGCTCAGGAATCTACGAGCAGTACTTC	CASSSGIYEQYF
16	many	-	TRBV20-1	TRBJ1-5	TGCAGTGCCCTTTCTGGGGGGGCTAATGGCAATCAGCCCCAGCATTTT	CSALSGGANGNQPQHF
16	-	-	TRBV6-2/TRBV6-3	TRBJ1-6	TGTGCCAGCAGTGAGTCGGAACAGTTCCATAATTCACCCCTCCACTTT	CASSESEQFHNSPLHF
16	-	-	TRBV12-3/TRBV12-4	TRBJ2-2	TGTGCCAGCAGTTTAGGGGGACGGCAGAACACCGGGGAGCTGTTTTTT	CASSLGGRQNTGELFF
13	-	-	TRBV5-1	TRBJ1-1	TGCGCCAGCACCTGGGACATGAACACTGAAGCTTTCTTT	CASTWDMNTEAFF
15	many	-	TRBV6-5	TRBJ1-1	TGTGCCAGCAGTTACTCGACCAGACTGAACACTGAAGCTTTCTTT	CASSYSTRLNTEAFF
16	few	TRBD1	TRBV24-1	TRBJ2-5	TGTGCCACCTCCACTGCGGGACAGGGCTCGAAAGAGACCCAGTACTTC	CATSTAGQGSKETQYF
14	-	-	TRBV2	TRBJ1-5	TGTGCCAGCAGGGAAGGACGGAACAATCAGCCCCAGCATTTT	CASREGRNNQPQHF
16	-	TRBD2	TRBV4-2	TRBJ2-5	TGTGCCAGCAGCCAAGATCGCGGGAGGGCCGGGGAGACCCAGTACTTC	CASSQDRGRAGETQYF
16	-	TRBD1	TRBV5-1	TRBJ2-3	TGCGCCAGCAGCCAGATGACAGGGCGAAAACAGATAACGCAGTATTTT	CASSQMTGRKQITQYF
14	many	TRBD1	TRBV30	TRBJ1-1	TGTGCCTGGAGTAAGGCGCAGGGGGCTGGGAGAGCTTTCTTT	CAWSKAQGAGRAFF
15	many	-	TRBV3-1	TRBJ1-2	TGTGCCAGCAGCCAAGTACAGCAGGGCCGCTATGGCTACACCTTC	CASSQVQQGRYGYTF
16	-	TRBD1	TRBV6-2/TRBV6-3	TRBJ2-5	TGTGCCAGCAGTTACCGTCAGGGGGCTTTGGGAGAGACCCAGTACTTC	CASSYRQGALGETQYF
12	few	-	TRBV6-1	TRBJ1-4	TGTGCCAGCAGTGAATGGGAGGAAAAACTGTTTTTT	CASSEWEEKLFF
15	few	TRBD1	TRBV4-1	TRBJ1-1	TGCGCCAGCAGCCAAACCACAGGGGGTGGCACTGAAGCTTTCTTT	CASSQTTGGGTEAFF